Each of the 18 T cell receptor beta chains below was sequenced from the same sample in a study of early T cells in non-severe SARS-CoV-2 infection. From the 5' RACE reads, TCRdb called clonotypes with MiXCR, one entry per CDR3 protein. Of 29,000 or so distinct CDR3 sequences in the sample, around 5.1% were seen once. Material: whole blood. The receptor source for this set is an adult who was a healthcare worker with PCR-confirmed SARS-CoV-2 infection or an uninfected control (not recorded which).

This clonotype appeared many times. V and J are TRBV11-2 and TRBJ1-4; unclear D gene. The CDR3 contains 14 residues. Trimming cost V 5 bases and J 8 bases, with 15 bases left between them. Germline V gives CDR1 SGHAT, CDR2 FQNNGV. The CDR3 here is CASSPKGSPEKLFF. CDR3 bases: TGTGCCAGCAGCCCTAAAGGAAGTCCAGAAAAACTGTTTTTT.

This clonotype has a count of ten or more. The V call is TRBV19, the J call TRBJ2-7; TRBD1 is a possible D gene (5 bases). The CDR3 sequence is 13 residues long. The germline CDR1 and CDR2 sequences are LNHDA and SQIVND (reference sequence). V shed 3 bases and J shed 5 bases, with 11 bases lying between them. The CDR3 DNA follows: TGTGCCAGTAGTATGTCAGGGATTGACGAGCAGTACTTC. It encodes CASSMSGIDEQYF.

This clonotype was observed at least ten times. The DNA for the CDR3 is TGCAGTGCTGCCTCGGTCGCGGGGGGGAAAGAGACCCAGTACTTC. Amino acid sequence: CSAASVAGGKETQYF. This chain joins TRBV20-1 and TRBJ2-5; 9 bases agree with TRBD2. Germline V gives CDR1 DFQATT, CDR2 SNEGSKA (reference sequence). The CDR3 length is 15 residues. V lost 5 bases to trimming and J lost 3 bases; unmatched junction nucleotides: 10.

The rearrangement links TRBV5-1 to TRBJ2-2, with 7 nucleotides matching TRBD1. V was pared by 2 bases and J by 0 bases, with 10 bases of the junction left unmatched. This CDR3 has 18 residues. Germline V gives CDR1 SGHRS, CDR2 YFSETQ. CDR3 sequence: CASSLSDYDRANTGELFF. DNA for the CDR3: TGCGCCAGCAGCTTAAGTGATTATGACAGGGCGAACACCGGGGAGCTGTTTTTT. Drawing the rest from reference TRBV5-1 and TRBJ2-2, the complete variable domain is KAGVTQTPRYLIKTRGQQVTLSCSPISGHRSVSWYQQTPGQGLQFLFEYFSETQRNKGNFPGRFSGRQFSNSRSEMNVSTLELGDSALYLCASSLSDYDRANTGELFFGEGSRLTVL.

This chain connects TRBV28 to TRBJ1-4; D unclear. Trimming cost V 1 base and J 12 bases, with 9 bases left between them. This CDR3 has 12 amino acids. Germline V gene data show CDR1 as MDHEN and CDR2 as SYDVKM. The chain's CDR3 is CASSLLNGQLFF. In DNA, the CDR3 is TGTGCCAGCAGTTTATTGAATGGCCAACTGTTTTTT.

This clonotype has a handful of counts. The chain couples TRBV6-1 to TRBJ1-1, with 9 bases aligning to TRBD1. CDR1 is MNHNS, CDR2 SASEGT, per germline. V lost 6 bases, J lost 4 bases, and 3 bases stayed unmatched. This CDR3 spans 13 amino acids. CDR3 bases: TGTGCCAGCAGCGGGACAGGGACCACTGAAGCTTTCTTT. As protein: CASSGTGTTEAFF.

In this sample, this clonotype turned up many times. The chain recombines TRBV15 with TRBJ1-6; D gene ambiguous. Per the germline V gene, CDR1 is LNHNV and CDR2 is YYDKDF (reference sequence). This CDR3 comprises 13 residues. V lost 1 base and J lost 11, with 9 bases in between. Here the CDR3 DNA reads TGTGCCACCAGCAGAGCGTCCATGCCACCCCTCCACTTT. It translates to CATSRASMPPLHF.

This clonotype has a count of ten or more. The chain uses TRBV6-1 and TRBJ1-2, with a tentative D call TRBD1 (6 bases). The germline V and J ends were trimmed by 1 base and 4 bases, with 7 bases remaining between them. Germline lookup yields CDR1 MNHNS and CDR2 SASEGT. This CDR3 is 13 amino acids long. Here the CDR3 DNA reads TGTGCCAGCAGTGAAGGACAGGTCTATGGCTACACCTTC. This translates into CASSEGQVYGYTF.

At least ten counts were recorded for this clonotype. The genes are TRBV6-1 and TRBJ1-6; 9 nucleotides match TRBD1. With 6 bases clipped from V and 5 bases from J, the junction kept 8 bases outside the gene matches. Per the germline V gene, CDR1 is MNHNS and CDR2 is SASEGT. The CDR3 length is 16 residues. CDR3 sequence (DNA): TGTGCCAGCAGATTCCGACAGGGGGATAATAATTCACCCCTCCACTTT. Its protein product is CASRFRQGDNNSPLHF.

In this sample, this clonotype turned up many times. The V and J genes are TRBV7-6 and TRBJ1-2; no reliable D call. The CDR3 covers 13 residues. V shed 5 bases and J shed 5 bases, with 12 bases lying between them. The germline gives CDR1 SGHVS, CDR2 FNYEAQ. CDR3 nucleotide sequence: TGTGCCAGCAGCCCCCGGGAAGGGTATGGCTACACCTTC. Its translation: CASSPREGYGYTF.

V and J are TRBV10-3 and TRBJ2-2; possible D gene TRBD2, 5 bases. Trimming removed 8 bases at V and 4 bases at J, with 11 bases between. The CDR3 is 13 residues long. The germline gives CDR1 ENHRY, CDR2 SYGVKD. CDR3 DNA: TGTGCCATCGGTTCTAGCCCCACCGGGGAGCTGTTTTTT. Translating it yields CAIGSSPTGELFF.

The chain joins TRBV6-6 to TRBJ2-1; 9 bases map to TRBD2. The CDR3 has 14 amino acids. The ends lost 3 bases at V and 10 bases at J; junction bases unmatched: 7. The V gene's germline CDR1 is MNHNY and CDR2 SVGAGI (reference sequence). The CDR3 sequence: CASSYGGRAGEQFF. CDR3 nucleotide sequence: TGTGCCAGCAGTTATGGCGGGAGGGCAGGGGAGCAGTTCTTC.

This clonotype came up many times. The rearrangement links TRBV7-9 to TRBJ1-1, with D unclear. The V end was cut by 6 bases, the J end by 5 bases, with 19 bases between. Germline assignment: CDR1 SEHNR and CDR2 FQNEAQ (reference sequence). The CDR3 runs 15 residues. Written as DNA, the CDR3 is TGTGCCAGCAGAGCCGACCCAGATCGGAGGACTGAAGCTTTCTTT. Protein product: CASRADPDRRTEAFF.

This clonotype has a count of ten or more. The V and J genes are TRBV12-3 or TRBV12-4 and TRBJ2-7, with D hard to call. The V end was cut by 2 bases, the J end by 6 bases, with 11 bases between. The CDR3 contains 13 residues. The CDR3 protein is CASSLTQQAEQYF. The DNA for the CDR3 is TGTGCCAGCAGTTTAACCCAGCAGGCCGAGCAGTACTTC.

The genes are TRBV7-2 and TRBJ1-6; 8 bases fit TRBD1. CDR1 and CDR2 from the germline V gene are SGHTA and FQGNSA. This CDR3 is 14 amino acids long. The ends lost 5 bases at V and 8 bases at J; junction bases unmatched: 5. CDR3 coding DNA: TGTGCCAGCAGCCCAGGGGGCCTTTATTCACCCCTCCACTTT. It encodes CASSPGGLYSPLHF.

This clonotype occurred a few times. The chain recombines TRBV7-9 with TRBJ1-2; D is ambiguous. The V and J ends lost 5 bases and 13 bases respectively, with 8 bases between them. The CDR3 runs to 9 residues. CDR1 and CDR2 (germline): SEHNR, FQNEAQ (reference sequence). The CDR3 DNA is TGTGCCAGCAGCCCCGGTCCCACCTTC. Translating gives CASSPGPTF.

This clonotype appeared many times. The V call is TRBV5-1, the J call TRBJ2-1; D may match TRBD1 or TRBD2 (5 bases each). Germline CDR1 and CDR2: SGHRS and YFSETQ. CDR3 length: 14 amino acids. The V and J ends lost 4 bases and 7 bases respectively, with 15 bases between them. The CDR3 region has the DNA TGCGCCAGCAGCCAAGGACCCTGGGGGAATGAGCAGTTCTTC. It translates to CASSQGPWGNEQFF.

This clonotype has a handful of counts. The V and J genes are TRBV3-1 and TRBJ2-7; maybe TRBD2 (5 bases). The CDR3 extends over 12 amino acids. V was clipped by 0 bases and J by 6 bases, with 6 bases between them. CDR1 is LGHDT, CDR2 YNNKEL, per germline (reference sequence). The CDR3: CASSQERGEQYF. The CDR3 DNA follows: TGTGCCAGCAGCCAAGAACGGGGCGAGCAGTACTTC.